The rows below give T cell receptor beta chains drawn from one sample of a study of blood T cell repertoires in COVID-19. Profiled with immunoSEQ multiplex PCR; TCRdb holds only in-frame clones, not every one. The sample shows some 97,000 clones, about 80% of them seen only once. The sequencing sample was made of peripheral blood. These TCRs come from a woman in her seventies with acute or convalescent COVID-19. CDR3s include the opening cysteine and the closing phenylalanine or tryptophan. D genes are given only for firm matches. Some rows have no size entry. The others give once, few or many, or a class for an expanded clone.

v_call	j_call	clone_size	d_call	cdr3_length	cdr3_nt	cdr3_aa
TRBV6-5	TRBJ1-1	.	TRBD1	15	TGTGCCAGCAGCTTCCAGGGGGGCGTGAACACTGAAGCTTTCTTT	CASSFQGGVNTEAFF
TRBV5-1	TRBJ2-5	few	TRBD2	16	TGCGCCAGCAGCCTCACTAGCGGGGGGGCCGGCGAGACCCAGTACTTC	CASSLTSGGAGETQYF
TRBV18	TRBJ1-2	.	.	14	TGTGCCAGCTCACCACTGAACTCGAGCCCTGGCTACACCTTC	CASSPLNSSPGYTF
TRBV3-1/TRBV3-2	TRBJ1-5	.	TRBD1	15	TGTGCCAGCAGCCAAGACGGGACAGGGGGTCAGCCCCAGCATTTT	CASSQDGTGGQPQHF
TRBV19	TRBJ1-5	.	.	15	TGTGCCAGTAGTCCTTCAATCGGTTCAACTCAGCCCCAGCATTTT	CASSPSIGSTQPQHF
TRBV2	TRBJ2-1	.	.	15	TGTGCCAGCAGTGCTTCACAGTTAGTATACAATGAGCAGTTCTTC	CASSASQLVYNEQFF
TRBV29-1	TRBJ2-4	.	TRBD2	18	TGCAGCGTTGAAGAAGATGAGGCTAGCGGGGCGCCAAGTGACATTCAGTACTTC	CSVEEDEASGAPSDIQYF
TRBV5-6	TRBJ2-1	.	.	13	TGTGCCAGCAGCTGGCAGGCGGGTAAAGAGCAGTTCTTC	CASSWQAGKEQFF
TRBV6-5	TRBJ1-5	.	.	14	TGTGCCAGCAGCCAGGGATTCGGCAATCAGCCCCAGCATTTT	CASSQGFGNQPQHF
TRBV9	TRBJ1-1	.	.	14	TGTGCCAGCGGGAGAGAGCCGATGAACACTGAAGCTTTCTTT	CASGREPMNTEAFF
TRBV5-8	TRBJ1-5	.	.	15	TGTGCCAGCAGCTTTGGGGGGGCTAGCAATCAGCCCCAGCATTTT	CASSFGGASNQPQHF
TRBV5-6	TRBJ1-4	.	.	15	TGTGCCAGCAGCTTGCTGGCGGCCACTAATGAAAAACTGTTTTTT	CASSLLAATNEKLFF
TRBV12-5	TRBJ1-2	few	.	13	TGTGCTAGTTCACGCGGAGATAACTATGGCTACACCTTC	CASSRGDNYGYTF
TRBV21-1	TRBJ1-5	.	.	13	TGTGCCCGGAAGGACAGGGACGATCAGCCCCAGCATTTT	CARKDRDDQPQHF
TRBV5-8	TRBJ1-2	.	TRBD1	15	TGTGCCAGCAGCTTGCCGGGACAGGGGGCGCGGGGCTACACCTTC	CASSLPGQGARGYTF
TRBV20-1	TRBJ1-5	few	TRBD1	13	TGCAGTGCTAATGACAGGGAAGATCAGCCCCAGCATTTT	CSANDREDQPQHF
TRBV9	TRBJ1-1	once	.	16	TGTGCCAGCAGCGTAGCTACCCAGGCTACGAACACTGAAGCTTTCTTT	CASSVATQATNTEAFF